Following are 21 T cell receptor beta chains from one sample sequenced in a study of metastatic and nonmetastatic thyroid tumors. All patients were treatment-naive before thyroid surgery. TCRdb reprocessed the PCR reads using MiXCR. The sample shows under 30,000 clones, about 16% of them seen only once. The sequencing sample was made of blood. Receptor source: a male donor with papillary thyroid cancer or a benign thyroid nodule (not recorded which). Some clones in this sample may be carry-over from other donors' samples.

The CDR3 bases are TGTGCCAGCAGCTCCCACGTAGCGGGGGGGCCGAACGGGGAGCTGTTTTTT. This gives the protein CASSSHVAGGPNGELFF. The chain employs TRBV7-3 and TRBJ2-2, with 11 nucleotides matching TRBD2. The CDR3 extends over 17 amino acids. Looked up from germline, CDR1 is SGHTA and CDR2 is FQGTGA. V was clipped by 4 bases and J by 7 bases; unmatched bases: 11.

The gene calls are TRBV4-1 and TRBJ2-7; 9 nucleotides line up with TRBD2. J was trimmed by 2 bases and V by 4 bases; bases with no gene match: 9. This CDR3 is built from 16 residues. The germline V gene has CDR1 MGHRA and CDR2 YSYEKL. CDR3 loop: CASSPSVAGGTYEQYF. CDR3 coding DNA: TGCGCCAGCAGCCCCTCGGTGGCGGGAGGGACCTACGAGCAGTACTTC.

This clone has at least ten counts. The chain joins TRBV7-8 to TRBJ2-7; TRBD2 matches at 12 bases. This CDR3 comprises 15 residues. The junction had 1 base not matched to a gene; V was cut back by 1 base and J by 3 bases. Germline V CDR1 and CDR2: SGHVS, FQNEAQ. The CDR3 DNA is TGTGCCAGCAGCTTAGGGACTAGCGGGATCTACGAGCAGTACTTC. Its translation is CASSLGTSGIYEQYF.

This clone was picked up many times. This sequence joins TRBV5-1 and TRBJ2-1, with 7 bases fitting TRBD2. The germline CDR1 and CDR2 sequences are SGHRS and YFSETQ. V trimming: 0 bases; J trimming: 8 bases; junction bases outside the gene matches: 8. CDR3 size: 15 residues. The CDR3 here is CASSLESGGWDEQFF. Here the CDR3 DNA reads TGCGCCAGCAGCTTGGAGTCGGGGGGTTGGGATGAGCAGTTCTTC.

This clone is labeled medium-sized. V usage is TRBV20-1 and J usage is TRBJ1-6, with 11 bases that match TRBD1. Unmatched junction bases numbered 7, after V lost 6 bases and J lost 9 bases. The CDR3 sequence is 14 residues long. Germline assignment: CDR1 DFQATT and CDR2 SNEGSKA (reference sequence). Here the CDR3 DNA reads TGCAGTGCCCCCGGACAGGGGGCGAGTTCACCCCTCCACTTT. It yields the protein CSAPGQGASSPLHF.

This clone appeared many times. The chain couples TRBV19 to TRBJ2-1; D ambiguous. CDR3 length equals 12 residues. Germline CDR1 LNHDA, CDR2 SQIVND (reference sequence). V was shortened by 4 bases and J by 5 bases, with 6 bases between the two germline ends. The CDR3 sequence is CASSKTNNEQFF. The CDR3 DNA reads TGTGCCAGTAGTAAGACGAACAATGAGCAGTTCTTC. Drawing the rest from reference TRBV19 and TRBJ2-1, the complete variable domain is DGGITQSPKYLFRKEGQNVTLSCEQNLNHDAMYWYRQDPGQGLRLIYYSQIVNDFQKGDIAEGYSVSREKKESFPLTVTSAQKNPTAFYLCASSKTNNEQFFGPGTRLTVL.

This clone was recorded at least ten times. The rearrangement uses TRBV4-1 and TRBJ2-1, with 10 bases matching TRBD2. In germline, CDR1 is MGHRA, CDR2 YSYEKL. V dropped 4 bases and J dropped 7; count of bases not matched to a gene: 7. The CDR3 has 15 residues. CDR3 region: CASSPLAGDFNEQFF. Written as DNA, the CDR3 is TGCGCCAGCAGCCCGCTAGCGGGAGATTTTAATGAGCAGTTCTTC.

By sample share, this clone is medium-sized (0.01 to 0.1%). The chain is built from TRBV2 and TRBJ2-3; no reliable D call. Trimming removed 1 base at V and 5 bases at J, with 19 bases between. Germline lookup yields CDR1 SNHLY and CDR2 FYNNEI. The CDR3 is 17 amino acids. DNA for the CDR3: TGTGCCAGCAGTGAAGGAGTGGTTGCTTTGGGAATAGATACGCAGTATTTT. This translates into CASSEGVVALGIDTQYF.

This clone was seen at least ten times. This sequence joins TRBV15 and TRBJ2-1, with D maybe TRBD2 (5 bases). CDR1 is LNHNV, CDR2 YYDKDF, per germline (reference sequence). The CDR3 is made up of 17 amino acids. Trimming pared 6 bases from V and 8 bases from J, leaving 26 bases between. This CDR3 is CATREPSEGGVLDEQFF. The CDR3 bases are TGTGCCACCAGGGAACCTTCAGAGGGTGGAGTTCTTGATGAGCAGTTCTTC.

This clone was detected once. The chain combines TRBV30 with TRBJ1-2; TRBD1 is a possible D gene (6 bases). Deletions cut 1 base from V and 1 base from J, with 10 bases between. Germline V gene sequence: CDR1 GTSNPN, CDR2 SVGIG (reference sequence). The CDR3 sequence is 14 residues long. CDR3 residues: CAWSERGGNYGYTF. The CDR3 DNA sequence: TGTGCCTGGAGTGAAAGAGGGGGTAACTATGGCTACACCTTC.

V is TRBV12-3 or TRBV12-4 and J is TRBJ2-7; D is undetermined. Trimming took 4 bases from V and 0 from J, leaving 10 bases between them. The length of the CDR3 is 14 residues. The CDR3, as DNA: TGTGCCAGCAGTTACTGGGGTCCCTCCTACGAGCAGTACTTC. Encoded protein: CASSYWGPSYEQYF.

This clone came up many times. The conserved closing phenylalanine or tryptophan is absent in this CDR3, likely reflecting a read error. The limits of the CDR3 on the DNA are not certain, so only TCRdb's listed CDR3 is given. The rearrangement links TRBV5-6 to TRBJ2-7; the D call of TRBD2 is as the table states it, not checked on the DNA. The CDR3 length is 13 residues, termini included. From germline, CDR1 is SGHDT and CDR2 YYEEEE. This chain's CDR3 is CASSGTSGTPWYL.

This clone was recorded many times. This chain links TRBV25-1 with TRBJ1-1; D is ambiguous. The V gene lost 1 base and the J gene lost 5 bases, with 8 bases spanning the gap. Germline V gene data show CDR1 as MGHDK and CDR2 as SYGVNS. The CDR3 loop spans 13 amino acids. The CDR3: CASSESEITEAFF. The CDR3 DNA is TGTGCCAGCAGTGAATCGGAGATTACTGAAGCTTTCTTT.

Ten or more counts support this clone. The CDR3 nucleotides are TGTGCCAGCTCAGGACAGGGTAAGGCTGGATCACCCCTCCACTTT. Protein: CASSGQGKAGSPLHF. The chain carries TRBV2 and TRBJ1-6, with 8 bases fitting TRBD1. The CDR3 spans 15 residues. CDR1 SNHLY and CDR2 FYNNEI come from the germline V gene. V was clipped by 8 bases and J by 10 bases; unmatched bases: 13.

Within the sample, this clone is medium-sized. The J gene is TRBJ1-2, the V gene TRBV5-1, with D possibly TRBD1 on 6 matching bases. The length of the CDR3 is 16 residues. CDR1 is SGHRS and CDR2 is YFSETQ in the germline V gene. V was clipped by 0 bases and J by 5 bases, with 17 bases between them. CDR3 DNA sequence: TGCGCCAGCAGCTTGGATGGGGGGCTAGATGGTTATGGCTACACCTTC. It codes for CASSLDGGLDGYGYTF. Using reference TRBV5-1 and TRBJ1-2 for the parts outside the CDR3, the full variable domain is KAGVTQTPRYLIKTRGQQVTLSCSPISGHRSVSWYQQTPGQGLQFLFEYFSETQRNKGNFPGRFSGRQFSNSRSEMNVSTLELGDSALYLCASSLDGGLDGYGYTFGSGTRLTVV.

This clone was seen ten or more times. This chain links TRBV12-3 or TRBV12-4 with TRBJ2-7; 10 nucleotides match TRBD1. V was clipped by 6 bases and J by 6 bases; unmatched bases: 5. This CDR3 has 13 amino acids. Here the CDR3 reads CASSRQGAGEQYF. DNA of the CDR3: TGTGCCAGCAGCAGACAGGGGGCTGGCGAGCAGTACTTC.

The sample holds a few counts of this clone. Given a much more abundant clone one base away, this may be a read error. This chain joins TRBV6-2 or TRBV6-3 and TRBJ2-3, with D uncertain. V gave up 2 bases and J gave up 4 bases, with 13 bases separating them. Germline CDR1 MNHEY, CDR2 SVGEGT. The CDR3 has 15 residues. The CDR3 region has the DNA TGTGCCAGCAGTTACAGCCGGAGAGTTTCAGATACGCAGTATTTT. Translated: CASSYSRRVSDTQYF.

This clone was seen at least ten times. The chain has TRBV12-3 or TRBV12-4 and TRBJ2-1; D is undetermined. V gave up 5 bases and J gave up 10 bases, with 9 bases separating them. The CDR3 runs 11 residues. The CDR3 sequence: CASSVVQEQFF. Here the CDR3 DNA reads TGTGCCAGCAGTGTAGTTCAGGAGCAGTTCTTC.

This clone was detected many times. The chain couples TRBV7-9 to TRBJ1-4; D is uncertain. CDR1 and CDR2 from the germline V gene are SEHNR and FQNEAQ (reference sequence). This CDR3 contains 13 residues. Trimming pared 1 base from V and 5 bases from J, leaving 5 bases between. CDR3 sequence (DNA): TGTGCCAGCAGCTTAGACTGGAATGAAAAACTGTTTTTT. It translates to CASSLDWNEKLFF.

This clone was seen many times. The chain links TRBV4-2 to TRBJ2-1; the D gene could be TRBD1 or TRBD2 (5 bases each). With 4 bases removed from V and 0 bases from J, the gap between germline ends came to 10 bases. Per the germline V gene, CDR1 is LGHNA and CDR2 is YNFKEQ. CDR3 size: 15 residues. The CDR3 DNA is TGTGCCAGCAGCCTCCGGGACGGCTCCTACAATGAGCAGTTCTTC. Its protein product is CASSLRDGSYNEQFF.

This clone was counted at least ten times. The chain couples TRBV6-6 to TRBJ2-3; maybe TRBD2 (7 bases). The CDR3 is made up of 15 amino acids. Trimming removed 2 bases at V and 3 bases at J, with 12 bases between. Germline V CDR1 and CDR2: MNHNY, SVGAGI (reference sequence). The CDR3 reads CASSYVGGATDTQYF. The CDR3 nucleotides read TGTGCCAGCAGTTACGTTGGGGGGGCGACAGATACGCAGTATTTT.